The 6 T cell receptor beta chains listed next were all sequenced from one sample in a study of human T cells and chemical hapten exposure. Using its own MiXCR run on the RACE reads, TCRdb lists one record per CDR3 protein. The sample holds some 300,000 distinct CDR3 sequences, 4.5% to 7% seen once. As for time point: pre-sensitization, week 0. Treatment specified: therapeutic diphenylcyclopropenone sensitization with weekly scalp DPC. The source material was whole blood, sampled in connection with sensitization to the hapten diphenylcyclopropenone (DPC). The source of these receptors is a woman aged 18-29 years with alopecia areata. Some clones in this sample may be carry-over from other donors' samples.

This clonotype was picked up many times. V gene TRBV29-1 combines with J gene TRBJ1-1; 7 positions agree with TRBD1. The CDR3 is made up of 13 amino acids. Germline lookup yields CDR1 SQVTM and CDR2 ANQGSEA. The junction had 2 bases not matched to a gene; V was cut back by 3 bases and J by 1 base. The CDR3 loop reads CSVEGQTNTEAFF. CDR3 in DNA: TGCAGCGTTGAGGGACAGACGAACACTGAAGCTTTCTTT. The entire variable domain, with the rest obtained from reference TRBV29-1 and TRBJ1-1, is as follows: SAVISQKPSRDICQRGTSLTIQCQVDSQVTMMFWYRQQPGQSLTLIATANQGSEATYESGFVIDKFPISRPNLTFSTLTVSNMSPEDSSIYLCSVEGQTNTEAFFGQGTRLTVV.

This clonotype was picked up many times. V is TRBV6-4 and J is TRBJ1-1; D unclear. The CDR3 covers 13 residues. V lost 3 bases, J lost 1 base, and 6 bases lay in between. Germline V CDR1 and CDR2: MRHNA, SNTAGT. DNA of the CDR3: TGTGCCAGCAGTGAACTACGGAACACTGAAGCTTTCTTT. Translating gives CASSELRNTEAFF.

DNA of the CDR3: TGTGCCAGCAGTTACCGAGGGGGGGCCACCTATAATTCACCCCTCCACTTT. Translating gives CASSYRGGATYNSPLHF. This chain uses TRBV6-5 with TRBJ1-6, with a possible D match to TRBD1 (6 bases). CDR1 and CDR2 from the germline V gene are MNHEY and SVGAGI. The V end lost 2 bases, the J end lost 2 bases, and 13 bases lay between the germline ends. This CDR3 is built from 17 residues.

This clonotype has a handful of counts. V gene TRBV21-1 combines with J gene TRBJ1-6; the table's D call of TRBD1 was not tested on the DNA. TRBV21-1 is classified as a pseudogene. The CDR3 runs 17 residues. The DNA for the CDR3 is TGTGCCAGCAGCTCTCGACAGGCAAAGAGGGATAATTCACCCCTCCACTTT. This gives the protein CASSSRQAKRDNSPLHF.

This clonotype has only a few counts. V is TRBV27 and J is TRBJ2-1; TRBD2 aligns across 11 bases. V gave up 3 bases and J gave up 6 bases; unmatched junction bases: 7. The CDR3 is 16 residues long. Germline V CDR1 and CDR2: MNHEY, SMNVEV (reference sequence). The CDR3, as DNA: TGTGCCAGCAGTTTGGCTAGCGGGGGGCGAGGCAATGAGCAGTTCTTC. Amino acids: CASSLASGGRGNEQFF.

The chain combines TRBV6-1 with TRBJ2-3, with no clear D. Deletions cut 4 bases from V and 3 bases from J, with 5 bases between. The CDR3 has 12 residues. Germline V gene lookup returns CDR1 MNHNS and CDR2 SASEGT. The DNA for the CDR3 is TGTGCCAGCAGTGGAATGACAGATACGCAGTATTTT. This translates into CASSGMTDTQYF.